The following is a T cell receptor (beta chain) sequence with its context. This clonotype was recorded at least ten times. No cognate antigen has been identified for it. Base qualities are missing; no much larger clone stands one base away. Sequences MGHDK (CDR1) and SYGVNS (CDR2) are obtained from the germline V gene. V and J lose 5 bases and 6 bases, and a span of 14 bases separates them. The CDR3 runs 13 amino acids, cysteine and phenylalanine included. Only the CDR3 DNA stays, 39 bases, in frame from base 1. The sample belongs to a study of CDR3 diversity in severe acne (dated by TCRdb to the late 2010s). Library preparation was by PCR. Instrument used: Illumina HiSeq 2000. TCRdb passed the public sequencing reads through fastp at Q25 and MiXCR, retaining productive beta sequences. Under each unique CDR3 protein, matching rows form one entry showing the most common genes and DNA. The sample table contains around 100,000 distinct CDR3 sequences; only one count was recorded for about half of them. The ten largest clonotypes hold roughly 12% of the sample.

The sample consisted of blood. This clonotype originated in a male donor with acne. The chain employs TRBV25-1 and TRBJ2-7; no D gene can be assigned with confidence. The CDR3 loop reads CASSRFLGSEQYF. The DNA sequence is as follows: TGTGCCAGCAGTAGATTTTTGGGATCCGAGCAGTACTTC.